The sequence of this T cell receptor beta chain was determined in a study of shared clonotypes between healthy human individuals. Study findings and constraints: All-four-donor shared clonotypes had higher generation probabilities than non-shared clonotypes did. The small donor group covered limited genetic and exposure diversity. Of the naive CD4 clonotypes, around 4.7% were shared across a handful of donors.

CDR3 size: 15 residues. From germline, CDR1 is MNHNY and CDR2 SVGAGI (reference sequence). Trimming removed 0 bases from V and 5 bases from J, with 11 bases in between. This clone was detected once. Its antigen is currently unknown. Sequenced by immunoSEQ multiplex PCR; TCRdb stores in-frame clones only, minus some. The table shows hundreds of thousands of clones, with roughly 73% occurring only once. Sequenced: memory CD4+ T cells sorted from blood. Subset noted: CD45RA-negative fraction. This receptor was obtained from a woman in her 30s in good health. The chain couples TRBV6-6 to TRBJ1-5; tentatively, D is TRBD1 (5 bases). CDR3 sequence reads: CASSYSIRVDQPQHF. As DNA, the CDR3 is TGTGCCAGCAGTTACTCGATCAGGGTGGATCAGCCCCAGCATTTT.